Below, 11 T cell receptor beta chains from the same sample are listed, as sequenced in a study of blood T cell repertoires in COVID-19. Assay used: immunoSEQ multiplex PCR; TCRdb lists only in-frame clones, some missing. Of around 380,000 clones in the sample, about four fifths were seen once. Sequencing was carried out using peripheral blood. Receptor source: a human donor with acute or convalescent COVID-19. The donor label of this sample is uncertain.

The J gene is TRBJ1-2, the V gene TRBV6-5; 8 bases line up with TRBD1. Trimming cost V 6 bases and J 6 bases; bases outside gene matches: 9. The germline V gene encodes CDR1 MNHEY and CDR2 SVGAGI. The CDR3 runs to 14 residues. The CDR3 coding sequence is TGTGCCAGCAGAGTAGGACAGGGAGGAGATGGCTACACCTTC. The encoded protein is CASRVGQGGDGYTF.

This clone is deemed medium-sized. This chain links TRBV5-6 with TRBJ1-2; D ambiguous. CDR3 length: 15 amino acids. CDR1 and CDR2 from the germline V gene are SGHDT and YYEEEE. The ends were cut back, 5 bases at V and 0 bases at J, with 14 bases in the middle. The CDR3 is CASRARGNSNYGYTF. The CDR3 DNA sequence: TGTGCCAGCAGAGCCCGGGGTAATTCTAACTATGGCTACACCTTC.

The J gene is TRBJ2-7, the V gene TRBV6-5; TRBD2 might be the D (6 bases). Germline assignment: CDR1 MNHEY and CDR2 SVGAGI. Trimming took 0 bases from V and 2 from J, leaving 8 bases between them. The CDR3 is made up of 14 amino acids. CDR3 bases: TGTGCCAGCAGTTACTCGAGACTAGCCTACGAGCAGTACTTC. Protein product: CASSYSRLAYEQYF.

This chain connects TRBV5-1 to TRBJ2-2, with D possibly TRBD1 on 5 matching bases. Germline V gives CDR1 SGHRS, CDR2 YFSETQ. Between the trimmed V and J ends, which lost 2 bases and 4 bases, there was a span of 9 bases. CDR3 length: 14 residues. Here the CDR3 reads CASSLDRRTGELFF. CDR3 in DNA: TGCGCCAGCAGCTTAGACAGACGCACCGGGGAGCTGTTTTTT.

The J gene is TRBJ1-2, the V gene TRBV27, with D maybe TRBD1 (5 bases). V was cut by 3 bases and J by 2 bases, with 10 bases left in between. Germline CDR1 is MNHEY and CDR2 is SMNVEV (reference sequence). There are 14 residues in the CDR3. The CDR3 DNA reads as TGTGCCAGCAGTTTTGGGGGGGGGAACTATGGCTACACCTTC. It is translated as CASSFGGGNYGYTF.

This rearrangement joins TRBV5-5 to TRBJ2-1, with 10 positions matching TRBD1. The CDR3 contains 15 residues. The germline gives CDR1 SGHKS, CDR2 YYEKEE (reference sequence). V lost 4 bases to trimming and J lost 4 bases; unmatched junction nucleotides: 5. Here the CDR3 DNA reads TGTGCCAGCAGCCCCGGGACAGGGGTTTACAATGAGCAGTTCTTC. This sequence encodes CASSPGTGVYNEQFF.

V usage is TRBV7-9 and J usage is TRBJ1-4; D not certain. Germline CDR1 reads SEHNR; CDR2 reads FQNEAQ (reference sequence). The V gene lost 2 bases and the J gene lost 7 bases, with 14 bases spanning the gap. CDR3 length: 15 amino acids. In nucleotides, the CDR3 is TGTGCCAGCAGCTTAATGACCGGGGTAGCTGAAAAACTGTTTTTT. Amino acids: CASSLMTGVAEKLFF.

This chain joins TRBV5-1 and TRBJ1-2; 7 positions match TRBD1. Trimming took 5 bases from V and 0 from J; bases not matched to a gene: 7. This CDR3 region has 15 residues. Germline assignment: CDR1 SGHRS and CDR2 YFSETQ. CDR3 in DNA: TGCGCCAGCAGAACGGGACAGTCCTCTAACTATGGCTACACCTTC. Translation gives CASRTGQSSNYGYTF.

The rearrangement uses TRBV7-8 and TRBJ2-3; TRBD2 agrees at 15 bases. Germline V gene sequence: CDR1 SGHVS, CDR2 FQNEAQ. Trimming took 5 bases from V and 1 from J; bases not matched to a gene: 10. CDR3 length: 19 amino acids. Here the CDR3 reads CASSPAGLAGGAGTDTQYF. The CDR3 DNA follows: TGTGCCAGCAGCCCCGCTGGACTAGCGGGAGGGGCGGGCACAGATACGCAGTATTTT.

The genes are TRBV7-8 and TRBJ2-3; D remains unclear. Germline V gene sequence: CDR1 SGHVS, CDR2 FQNEAQ. There are 17 residues in the CDR3. Trimming took 5 bases from V and 1 from J, leaving 19 bases between them. The CDR3 sequence is CASSGPLEERGTDTQYF. CDR3 coding DNA: TGTGCCAGCAGCGGCCCACTGGAAGAACGGGGCACAGATACGCAGTATTTT.

This chain uses TRBV6-1 with TRBJ2-5; 10 bases match TRBD1. The V segment lost 4 bases and the J segment 6 bases; nucleotides outside the gene matches: 8. Germline-derived CDR1 and CDR2 are MNHNS and SASEGT. There are 15 residues in the CDR3. CDR3 DNA sequence: TGTGCCAGCAGTGGAGCCGGGACAGGGGAAAAGACCCAGTACTTC. The encoded protein is CASSGAGTGEKTQYF.